These T cell receptor beta chains were read from a single sample in a study of response to subunit inactivated influenza vaccine. TCRdb called the RT-PCR reads again in MiXCR, with one record for every CDR3 protein. The table shows 450,000 to 500,000 distinct CDR3 sequences, with over 9.5% occurring only once. This material consisted of PBMCs from blood, taken about 40 days after vaccination. These receptors came from a man aged 45-65 years who received an inactivated influenza vaccine. CDR3s include the opening cysteine and the closing phenylalanine or tryptophan. The D gene is left open where the match is weak. Only some rows state a clone size, as once, few, many or a class for expanded clones.

J gene	V gene	D gene	CDR3 length	clone size	CDR3 DNA	CDR3 protein
TRBJ1-6	TRBV7-9	TRBD1	14	many	TGTGCCAGCAGACCGACAGGGGAGCATTCACCCCTCCACTTT	CASRPTGEHSPLHF
TRBJ2-7	TRBV20-1	NA	16	few	TGCAGTGCTAGCCCCGAACACGACTATATCTCCTACGAGCAGTACTTC	CSASPEHDYISYEQYF
TRBJ1-2	TRBV6-5	TRBD1	17	NA	TGTGCCAGCAGTTACTCGCTAGATGCGGGACAGGGATCTGGCTACACCTTC	CASSYSLDAGQGSGYTF
TRBJ2-2	TRBV7-3	TRBD2	16	NA	TGTGCCAGCAGCCGAACCGGGACTATGAAGACCGGGGAGCTGTTTTTT	CASSRTGTMKTGELFF
TRBJ2-3	TRBV6-2/TRBV6-3	NA	12	NA	TGTGCCAGCAAACGGGACGGCGGAACGCAGTATTTT	CASKRDGGTQYF
TRBJ1-1	TRBV6-1	TRBD1	15	few	TGTGCCAGCAGGGGGAGGGACAGGCCGAAGGCTGAAGCTTTCTTT	CASRGRDRPKAEAFF
TRBJ2-7	TRBV7-9	NA	15	once	TGTGCCAGCAGCTTGGGTTCCGTGATCTCCTACGAGCAGTACTTC	CASSLGSVISYEQYF
TRBJ2-5	TRBV19	TRBD1	14	NA	TGTGCCAGTAGTTCCGGGACAGTCCAAGAGACCCAGTACTTC	CASSSGTVQETQYF
TRBJ1-3	TRBV5-1	NA	15	NA	TGCGCCAGCAGCTTTACCGGCAGCTCTGGAAACACCATATATTTT	CASSFTGSSGNTIYF
TRBJ1-2	TRBV5-1	NA	14	many	TGCGCCAGCAGCCTCGGGACACAAATGTATGGCTACACCTTC	CASSLGTQMYGYTF
TRBJ1-6	TRBV10-3	TRBD1	14	few	TGTGCCACCAACGGTGGACAGGGTAAATCACCCCTCCACTTT	CATNGGQGKSPLHF
TRBJ2-7	TRBV12-3/TRBV12-4	NA	14	many	TGTGCCAGCAGTTCCCGAGGTCTAGCGCGAGAGCAGTACTTC	CASSSRGLAREQYF
TRBJ2-7	TRBV19	NA	14	few	TGTGCCAGTAGTATAGGAGGCCAAAACTACGAGCAGTACTTC	CASSIGGQNYEQYF
TRBJ2-7	TRBV7-9	NA	13	few	TGTGCCAGCAGCTTAGTTGGTCCGGCAGAGCAGTACTTC	CASSLVGPAEQYF
TRBJ2-7	TRBV7-2	NA	15	NA	TGTGCCAGCAGCTTGTTGGCAAGCCTCTCCTACGAGCAGTACTTC	CASSLLASLSYEQYF
TRBJ1-3	TRBV20-1	NA	12	many	TGCAGTGCTAGAGATCCGGGAAACACCATATATTTT	CSARDPGNTIYF
TRBJ2-1	TRBV4-3	NA	15	NA	TGCGCCAGCAGCCTAGAAGGGGCTAGCAACAATGAGCAGTTCTTC	CASSLEGASNNEQFF
TRBJ2-7	TRBV5-1	TRBD1	13	many	TGCGCCAGCAGCACGGGACAGGAATACGAGCAGTACTTC	CASSTGQEYEQYF
TRBJ2-5	TRBV6-2/TRBV6-3	NA	14	NA	TGTGCCAGCAGTTACCTCGGGTACGAGGAGACCCAGTACTTC	CASSYLGYEETQYF
TRBJ2-1	TRBV5-5	NA	13	many	TGTGCCAGCAGCTTGGTTCCTAACAATGAGCAGTTCTTC	CASSLVPNNEQFF
TRBJ1-1	TRBV7-2	NA	15	NA	TGTGCCAGCAGCCCTCGACAGGCCATGAACACTGAAGCTTTCTTT	CASSPRQAMNTEAFF
TRBJ2-3	TRBV5-5	TRBD2	16	few	TGTGCCACCAGATCGGGGCCTAGCGGTGGCACAGATACGCAGTATTTT	CATRSGPSGGTDTQYF
TRBJ1-1	TRBV12-3/TRBV12-4	NA	12	NA	TGTGCCAGCAAACGCGGGGGCACTGAAGCTTTCTTT	CASKRGGTEAFF
TRBJ2-5	TRBV20-1	NA	16	few	TGCAGTGCTAGAAATATCCGGGACACGGTTGAAGAGACCCAGTACTTC	CSARNIRDTVEETQYF
TRBJ2-7	TRBV20-1	TRBD2	15	few	TGCAGTGCTAGGGACCCGGGACTAGCGGCTTACGAGCAGTACTTC	CSARDPGLAAYEQYF
TRBJ2-2	TRBV4-3	NA	16	NA	TGCGCCAGCAGCCAAGGGGTTAGCGCGAACACCGGGGAGCTGTTTTTT	CASSQGVSANTGELFF
TRBJ2-5	TRBV7-7	NA	16	few	TGTGCCAGCAGCCCCCGGGTAGCGGCGAAGCAAGAGACCCAGTACTTC	CASSPRVAAKQETQYF
TRBJ2-2	TRBV6-1	TRBD2	15	few	TGTGCCAGCGGACTAGCGGGGGGGCGGGTCGGGGAGCTGTTTTTT	CASGLAGGRVGELFF
TRBJ1-4	TRBV20-1	NA	14	few	TGCAGTGCTAGAAGAGGAATTGATAATGAAAAACTGTTTTTT	CSARRGIDNEKLFF
TRBJ2-5	TRBV3-1	TRBD2	15	NA	TGTGCCAGCAGCCAAGTGCGGACTAGTCAAGAGACCCAGTACTTC	CASSQVRTSQETQYF
TRBJ2-7	TRBV4-3	TRBD2	16	NA	TGCGCCAGCAGCCTAAGCGTGGGGGAGGGCCCCTACGAGCAGTACTTC	CASSLSVGEGPYEQYF
TRBJ1-5	TRBV6-2/TRBV6-3	TRBD1	15	NA	TGTGCCAGCAGTCCTACAGGGGGGCCCTATCAGCCCCAGCATTTT	CASSPTGGPYQPQHF
TRBJ2-3	TRBV29-1	TRBD2	16	many	TGCAGCGTTGATAATAGCGGGAGGGAAAACACAGATACGCAGTATTTT	CSVDNSGRENTDTQYF
TRBJ1-4	TRBV5-1	TRBD1	13	few	TGCGCCAGCAGCCGGGACAGGAATGAAAAACTGTTTTTT	CASSRDRNEKLFF
TRBJ2-5	TRBV6-2/TRBV6-3	TRBD2	15	few	TGTGCCAGCAGCAAAACTCTAGCGGGAGTTGAGACCCAGTACTTC	CASSKTLAGVETQYF
TRBJ2-5	TRBV20-1	TRBD2	17	few	TGCAGTGTCCCGAATCCTGGGGATCTAGCGGGAGTAGAGACCCAGTACTTC	CSVPNPGDLAGVETQYF
TRBJ2-1	TRBV7-9	TRBD2	17	NA	TGTGCCAGCAGCCTTTTTAGGACTAGCGGGAGAAGCAATGAGCAGTTCTTC	CASSLFRTSGRSNEQFF
TRBJ1-5	TRBV6-2/TRBV6-3	NA	12	few	TGTGCCAGCAGTTCCCTCCGGAAGCCCCAGCATTTT	CASSSLRKPQHF
TRBJ2-1	TRBV6-5	NA	12	NA	TGTGCCAGCAGTTCCAGAACTTTTGAGCAGTTCTTC	CASSSRTFEQFF
TRBJ2-5	TRBV3-1	NA	17	few	TGTGCCAGCAGCCAAGCCTGGGGATCGACCATCGAAGAGACCCAGTACTTC	CASSQAWGSTIEETQYF
TRBJ2-5	TRBV29-1	NA	11	many	TGCAGCGTTGGCGTGGGAGAGACCCAGTACTTC	CSVGVGETQYF
TRBJ1-1	TRBV5-1	NA	15	few	TGCGCCAGCAGCTTACCGGGACAACCGAACACTGAAGCTTTCTTT	CASSLPGQPNTEAFF
TRBJ2-7	TRBV15	TRBD1	15	NA	TGTGCCACCAGCAGGGGGACAGGGATCTCCTACGAGCAGTACTTC	CATSRGTGISYEQYF
TRBJ1-2	TRBV12-3/TRBV12-4	TRBD1	14	many	TGTGCCAGCAGTTTGGGACAGGTTATCTATGGCTACACCTTC	CASSLGQVIYGYTF
TRBJ2-5	TRBV25-1	NA	14	many	TGTGCCAGCAGTGAATCAGGACACCAAGAGACCCAGTACTTC	CASSESGHQETQYF
TRBJ2-1	TRBV7-8	TRBD1	17	many	TGTGCCAGCAGCATCGACAGGGGAGGTCTACAGCGTCATGAGCAGTTCTTC	CASSIDRGGLQRHEQFF
TRBJ2-1	TRBV5-1	NA	17	NA	TGCGCCAGCAGCTTGGTGACTCTGAGCGATGTTAACAATGAGCAGTTCTTC	CASSLVTLSDVNNEQFF
TRBJ2-3	TRBV20-1	NA	15	NA	TGCAGTGCTAGTAGCGTGGGAACTAGCACAGATACGCAGTATTTT	CSASSVGTSTDTQYF
TRBJ2-7	TRBV3-1	NA	14	NA	TGTGCCAGCAGCCAAGGACAGGCGAGCTACGAGCAGTACTTC	CASSQGQASYEQYF
TRBJ2-1	TRBV20-1	NA	14	many	TGCAGTGCTAGCACTATACTACGCTACAATGAGCAGTTCTTC	CSASTILRYNEQFF
TRBJ2-1	TRBV5-1	NA	13	few	TGCGCCAGCAGCACGTACAACGACAATGAGCAGTTCTTC	CASSTYNDNEQFF
TRBJ1-2	TRBV3-1	TRBD1	15	NA	TGTGCCAGCAGCCCTGGACAGGGTAGAAACTATGGCTACACCTTC	CASSPGQGRNYGYTF
TRBJ1-5	TRBV27	NA	16	NA	TGTGCCAGCAGTTTAACGGCAGTCAGTAGCAATCAGCCCCAGCATTTT	CASSLTAVSSNQPQHF
TRBJ1-1	TRBV12-3/TRBV12-4	NA	14	NA	TGTGCCAGCAGCCCTGGATCACGGAACACTGAAGCTTTCTTT	CASSPGSRNTEAFF
TRBJ1-5	TRBV28	TRBD1	16	NA	TGTGCCAGCAGTCGGACAGGGCTGGGTGGCAATCAGCCCCAGCATTTT	CASSRTGLGGNQPQHF